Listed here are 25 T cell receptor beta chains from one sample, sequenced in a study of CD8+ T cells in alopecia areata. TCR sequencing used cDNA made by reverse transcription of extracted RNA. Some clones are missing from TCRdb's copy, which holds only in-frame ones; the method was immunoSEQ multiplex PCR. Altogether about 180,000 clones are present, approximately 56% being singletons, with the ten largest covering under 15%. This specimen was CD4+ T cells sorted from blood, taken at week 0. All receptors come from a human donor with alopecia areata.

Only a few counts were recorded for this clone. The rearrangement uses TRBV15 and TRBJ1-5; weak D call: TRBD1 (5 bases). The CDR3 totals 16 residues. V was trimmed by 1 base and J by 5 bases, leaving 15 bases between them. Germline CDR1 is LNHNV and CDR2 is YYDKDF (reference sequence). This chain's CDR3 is CATSRVQRGGYQPQHF. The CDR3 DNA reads TGTGCCACCAGCAGAGTGCAGAGGGGAGGGTATCAGCCCCAGCATTTT.

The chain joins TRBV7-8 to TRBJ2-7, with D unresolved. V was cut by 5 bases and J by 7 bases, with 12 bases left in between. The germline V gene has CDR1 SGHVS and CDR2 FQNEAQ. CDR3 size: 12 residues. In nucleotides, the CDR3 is TGTGCCAGCAGCAAGTGGGCTGGGGAGCAGTACTTC. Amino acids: CASSKWAGEQYF. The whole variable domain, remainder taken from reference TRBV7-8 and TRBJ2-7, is GAGVSQSPRYKVAKRGQDVALRCDPISGHVSLFWYQQALGQGPEFLTYFQNEAQLDKSGLPSDRFFAERPEGSVSTLKIQRTQQEDSAVYLCASSKWAGEQYFGPGTRLTVT.

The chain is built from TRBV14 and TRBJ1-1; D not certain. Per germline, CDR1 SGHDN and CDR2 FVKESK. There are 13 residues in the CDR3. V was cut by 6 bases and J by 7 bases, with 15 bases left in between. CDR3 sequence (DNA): TGTGCCAGCAGTCAATTTACGCTGGGTGAAGCTTTCTTT. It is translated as CASSQFTLGEAFF. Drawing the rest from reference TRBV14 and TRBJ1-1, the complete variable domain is EAGVTQFPSHSVIEKGQTVTLRCDPISGHDNLYWYRRVMGKEIKFLLHFVKESKQDESGMPNNRFLAERTGGTYSTLKVQPAELEDSGVYFCASSQFTLGEAFFGQGTRLTVV.

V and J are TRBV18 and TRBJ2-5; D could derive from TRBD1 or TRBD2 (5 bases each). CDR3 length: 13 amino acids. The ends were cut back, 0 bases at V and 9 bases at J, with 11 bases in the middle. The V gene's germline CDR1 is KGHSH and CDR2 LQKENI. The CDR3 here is CASSPPSGTPQYF. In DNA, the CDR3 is TGTGCCAGCTCACCACCTTCCGGGACGCCCCAGTACTTC.

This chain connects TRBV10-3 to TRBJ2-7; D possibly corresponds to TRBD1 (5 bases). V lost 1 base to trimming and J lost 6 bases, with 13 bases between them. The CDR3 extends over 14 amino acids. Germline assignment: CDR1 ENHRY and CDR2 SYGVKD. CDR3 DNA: TGTGCCATCAGTGAGTTTATGGGGCAGACCGAGCAGTACTTC. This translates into CAISEFMGQTEQYF.

The CDR3 DNA is TGTGCCAGCAGCTTAGCGGCCACCCCTGTTGGGGCTTTCTTT. Encoded protein: CASSLAATPVGAFF. The gene calls are TRBV7-9 and TRBJ1-1, with D unresolved. From germline, CDR1 is SEHNR and CDR2 FQNEAQ (reference sequence). With 0 bases removed from V and 11 bases from J, the gap between germline ends came to 16 bases. The CDR3 spans 14 residues.

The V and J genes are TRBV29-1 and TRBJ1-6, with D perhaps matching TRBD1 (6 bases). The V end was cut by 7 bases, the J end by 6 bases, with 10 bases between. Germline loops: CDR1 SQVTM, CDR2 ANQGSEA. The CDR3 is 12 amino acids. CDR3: CSAGQPNSPLHF. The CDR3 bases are TGCAGCGCCGGACAGCCTAATTCACCCCTCCACTTT.

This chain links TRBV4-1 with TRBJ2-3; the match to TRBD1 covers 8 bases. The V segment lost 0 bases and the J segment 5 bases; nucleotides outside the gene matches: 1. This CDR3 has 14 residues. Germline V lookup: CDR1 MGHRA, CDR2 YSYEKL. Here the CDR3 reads CASSQDGQGDTQYF. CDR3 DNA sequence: TGCGCCAGCAGCCAAGACGGACAGGGAGATACGCAGTATTTT.

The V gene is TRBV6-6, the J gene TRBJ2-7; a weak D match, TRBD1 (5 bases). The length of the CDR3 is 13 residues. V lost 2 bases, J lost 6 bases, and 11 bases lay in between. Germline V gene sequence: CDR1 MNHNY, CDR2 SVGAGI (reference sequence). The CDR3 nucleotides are TGTGCCAGCAGTTACGCAGAAGGGGTCGAGCAGTACTTC. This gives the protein CASSYAEGVEQYF.

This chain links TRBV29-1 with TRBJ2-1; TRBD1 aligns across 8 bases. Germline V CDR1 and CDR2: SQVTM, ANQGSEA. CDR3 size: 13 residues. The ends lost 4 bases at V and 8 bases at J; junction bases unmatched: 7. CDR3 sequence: CSVGRQGRYEQFF. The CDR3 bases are TGCAGCGTTGGTAGACAGGGGCGTTATGAGCAGTTCTTC.

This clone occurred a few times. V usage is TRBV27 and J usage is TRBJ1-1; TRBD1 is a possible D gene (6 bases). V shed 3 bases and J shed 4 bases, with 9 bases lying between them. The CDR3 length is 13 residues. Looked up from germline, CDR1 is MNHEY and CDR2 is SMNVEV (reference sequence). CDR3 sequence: CASSFGGATEAFF. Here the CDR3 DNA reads TGTGCCAGCAGTTTCGGGGGGGCCACTGAAGCTTTCTTT.

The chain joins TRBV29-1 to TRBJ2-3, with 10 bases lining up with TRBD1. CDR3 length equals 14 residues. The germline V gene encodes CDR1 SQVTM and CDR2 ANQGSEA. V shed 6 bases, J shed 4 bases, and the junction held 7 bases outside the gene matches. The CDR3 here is CSVRQGAMADTQYF. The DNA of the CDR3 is TGCAGCGTCCGACAGGGGGCAATGGCAGATACGCAGTATTTT.

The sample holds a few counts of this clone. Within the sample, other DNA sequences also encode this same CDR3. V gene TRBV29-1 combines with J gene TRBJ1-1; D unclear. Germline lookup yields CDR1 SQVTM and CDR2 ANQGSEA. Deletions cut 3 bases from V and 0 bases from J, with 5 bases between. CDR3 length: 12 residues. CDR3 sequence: CSVDRLNTEAFF. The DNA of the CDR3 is TGCAGCGTTGACAGGTTGAACACTGAAGCTTTCTTT.

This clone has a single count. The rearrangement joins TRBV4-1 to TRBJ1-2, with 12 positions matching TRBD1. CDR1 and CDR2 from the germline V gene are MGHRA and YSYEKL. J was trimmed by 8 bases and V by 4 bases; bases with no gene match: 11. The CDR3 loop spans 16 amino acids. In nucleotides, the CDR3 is TGCGCCAGCAGCCGGGGGACAGGGGGCGCATCCTGGGGCTACACCTTC. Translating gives CASSRGTGGASWGYTF.

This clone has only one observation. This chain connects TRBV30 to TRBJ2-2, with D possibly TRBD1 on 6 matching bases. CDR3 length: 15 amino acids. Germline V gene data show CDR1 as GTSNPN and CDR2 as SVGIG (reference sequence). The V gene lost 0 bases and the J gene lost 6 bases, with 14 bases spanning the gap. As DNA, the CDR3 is TGTGCCTGGAGTGTACGGGGAGCAGGGGCCGGGGAGCTGTTTTTT. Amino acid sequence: CAWSVRGAGAGELFF.

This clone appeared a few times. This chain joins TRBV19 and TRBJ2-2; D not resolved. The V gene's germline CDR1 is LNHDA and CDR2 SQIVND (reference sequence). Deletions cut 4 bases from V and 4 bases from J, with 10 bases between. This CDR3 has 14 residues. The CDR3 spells CASSKGILTGELFF. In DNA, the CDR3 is TGTGCCAGTAGTAAGGGAATCCTCACCGGGGAGCTGTTTTTT.

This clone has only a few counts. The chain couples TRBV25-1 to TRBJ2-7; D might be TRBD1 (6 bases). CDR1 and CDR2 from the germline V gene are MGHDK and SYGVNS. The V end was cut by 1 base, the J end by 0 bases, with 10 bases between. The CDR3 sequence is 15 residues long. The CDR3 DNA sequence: TGTGCCAGCAGTGAATTGGGGGCCAGCTCCTACGAGCAGTACTTC. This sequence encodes CASSELGASSYEQYF.

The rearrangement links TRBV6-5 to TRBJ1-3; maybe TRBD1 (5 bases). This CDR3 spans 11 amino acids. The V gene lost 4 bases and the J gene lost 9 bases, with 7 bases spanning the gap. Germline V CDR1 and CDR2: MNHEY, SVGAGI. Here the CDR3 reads CASSWGSTIYF. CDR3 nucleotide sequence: TGTGCCAGCAGTTGGGGGAGCACCATATATTTT.

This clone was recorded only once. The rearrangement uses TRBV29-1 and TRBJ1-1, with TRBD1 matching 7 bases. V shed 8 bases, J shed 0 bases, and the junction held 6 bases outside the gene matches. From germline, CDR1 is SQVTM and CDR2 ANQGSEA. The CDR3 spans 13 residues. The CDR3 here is CSHLTGLNTEAFF. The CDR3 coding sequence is TGCAGCCACCTGACAGGGTTGAACACTGAAGCTTTCTTT. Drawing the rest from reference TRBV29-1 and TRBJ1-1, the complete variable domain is SAVISQKPSRDICQRGTSLTIQCQVDSQVTMMFWYRQQPGQSLTLIATANQGSEATYESGFVIDKFPISRPNLTFSTLTVSNMSPEDSSIYLCSHLTGLNTEAFFGQGTRLTVV.

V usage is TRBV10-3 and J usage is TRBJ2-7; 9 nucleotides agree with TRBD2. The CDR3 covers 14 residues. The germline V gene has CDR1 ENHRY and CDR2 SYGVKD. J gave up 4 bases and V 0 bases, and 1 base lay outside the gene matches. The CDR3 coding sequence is TGTGCCATCAGTGAGTCTAGCGGGGGTTACGAGCAGTACTTC. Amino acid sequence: CAISESSGGYEQYF.

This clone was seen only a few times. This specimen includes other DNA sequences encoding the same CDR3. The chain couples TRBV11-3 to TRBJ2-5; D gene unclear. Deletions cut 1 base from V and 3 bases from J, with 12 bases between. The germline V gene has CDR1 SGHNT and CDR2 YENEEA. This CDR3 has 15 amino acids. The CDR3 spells CASSLGPNSEETQYF. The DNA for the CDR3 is TGTGCCAGCAGCTTAGGGCCAAACAGTGAAGAGACCCAGTACTTC. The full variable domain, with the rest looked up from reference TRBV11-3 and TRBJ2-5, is EAGVVQSPRYKIIEKKQPVAFWCNPISGHNTLYWYLQNLGQGPELLIRYENEEAVDDSQLPKDRFSAERLKGVDSTLKIQPAELGDSAVYLCASSLGPNSEETQYFGPGTRLLVL.

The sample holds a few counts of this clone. For the CDR3, the DNA is TGCGCCAGCAGACAAACCCTAGCGGGGATCTACGAGCAGTACTTC. Encoded protein: CASRQTLAGIYEQYF. The chain joins TRBV5-1 to TRBJ2-7; TRBD2 matches at 9 bases. Losses at the gene ends were 5 bases for V and 3 bases for J; bases not matched to a gene: 9. This CDR3 is built from 15 residues. Per the germline V gene, CDR1 is SGHRS and CDR2 is YFSETQ.

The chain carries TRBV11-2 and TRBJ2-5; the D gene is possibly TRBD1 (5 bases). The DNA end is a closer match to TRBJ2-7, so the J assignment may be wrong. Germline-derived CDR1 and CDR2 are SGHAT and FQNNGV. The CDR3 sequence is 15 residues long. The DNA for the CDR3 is TGTGCCAGCAGCTTAAGCAGGGAACCTCCCTACGAGCAGTACTTC. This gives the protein CASSLSREPPYEQYF.

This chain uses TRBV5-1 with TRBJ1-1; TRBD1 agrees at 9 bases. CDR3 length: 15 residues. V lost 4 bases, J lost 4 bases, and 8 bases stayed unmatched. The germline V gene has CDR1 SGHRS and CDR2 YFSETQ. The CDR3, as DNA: TGCGCCAGCAGCCCGGACAGGGGAGGAATCACTGAAGCTTTCTTT. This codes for CASSPDRGGITEAFF.

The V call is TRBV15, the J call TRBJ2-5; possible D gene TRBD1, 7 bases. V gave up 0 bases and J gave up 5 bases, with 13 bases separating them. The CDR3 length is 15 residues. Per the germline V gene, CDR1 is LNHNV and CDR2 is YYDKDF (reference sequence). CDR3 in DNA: TGTGCCACCAGCAGAGATCCGGCAGGGGGGGAGACCCAGTACTTC. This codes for CATSRDPAGGETQYF. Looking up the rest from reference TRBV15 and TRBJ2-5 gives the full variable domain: DAMVIQNPRYQVTQFGKPVTLSCSQTLNHNVMYWYQQKSSQAPKLLFHYYDKDFNNEADTPDNFQSRRPNTSFCFLDIRSPGLGDTAMYLCATSRDPAGGETQYFGPGTRLLVL.